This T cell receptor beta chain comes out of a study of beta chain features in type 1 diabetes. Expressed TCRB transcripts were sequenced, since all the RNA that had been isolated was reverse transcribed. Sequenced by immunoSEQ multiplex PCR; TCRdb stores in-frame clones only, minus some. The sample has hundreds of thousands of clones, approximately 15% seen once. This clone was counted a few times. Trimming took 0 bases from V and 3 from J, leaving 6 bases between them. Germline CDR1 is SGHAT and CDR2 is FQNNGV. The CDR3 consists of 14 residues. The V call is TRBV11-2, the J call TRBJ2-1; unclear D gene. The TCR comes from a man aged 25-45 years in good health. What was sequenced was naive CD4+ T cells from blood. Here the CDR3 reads CASSLERVYNEQFF. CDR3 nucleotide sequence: TGTGCCAGCAGCTTAGAACGGGTCTACAATGAGCAGTTCTTC.